The 30 T cell receptor beta chains below come from one sample, sequenced in a study of shared clonotypes between healthy human individuals. Sequencing used immunoSEQ multiplex PCR; TCRdb keeps in-frame clones, though not all of them. The repertoire holds about 2 million clones, 90% to 95% seen once, with roughly 0.13% in the top ten. Sequencing was carried out using naive CD4+ T cells sorted from blood. As to subset: CD45RA+ positively selected. These receptors were collected from a man aged 18 to 30 in good health.

The chain combines TRBV6-5 with TRBJ2-7; 7 positions agree with TRBD1. In germline, CDR1 is MNHEY, CDR2 SVGAGI. The V segment lost 1 base and the J segment 0 bases; nucleotides outside the gene matches: 3. The CDR3 spans 15 residues. CDR3 sequence reads: CASSYFPGGSYEQYF. Here the CDR3 DNA reads TGTGCCAGCAGTTACTTTCCAGGGGGCTCCTACGAGCAGTACTTC.

V and J are TRBV30 and TRBJ1-2, with no clear D. The CDR3 spans 16 residues. V dropped 2 bases and J dropped 1 base, with 17 bases sitting between them. Per germline, CDR1 GTSNPN and CDR2 SVGIG (reference sequence). The CDR3 nucleotides are TGTGCCTGGAGTCTCAGTGGCGGGCAATATAACTATGGCTACACCTTC. The encoded protein is CAWSLSGGQYNYGYTF. Looking up the rest from reference TRBV30 and TRBJ1-2 gives the full variable domain: SQTIHQWPATLVQPVGSPLSLECTVEGTSNPNLYWYRQAAGRGLQLLFYSVGIGQISSEVPQNLSASRPQDRQFILSSKKLLLSDSGFYLCAWSLSGGQYNYGYTFGSGTRLTVV.

V is TRBV9 and J is TRBJ2-5; D ambiguous. The better agreement between TRBJ2-7 and the DNA end casts doubt on the J call. Germline V lookup: CDR1 SGDLS, CDR2 YYNGEE. The CDR3 is made up of 14 amino acids. The CDR3 DNA reads as TGTGCCAGCAGCGTAGGCCCAGGAGAATACGAGCAGTACTTC. This gives the protein CASSVGPGEYEQYF.

The chain is built from TRBV10-2 and TRBJ1-1; D not certain. The CDR3 has 13 residues. Germline CDR1 and CDR2: WSHSY and SAAADI. V shed 7 bases and J shed 0 bases, with 9 bases lying between them. CDR3 nucleotides: TGCGCCAGCATCTCGCCGGTGAACACTGAAGCTTTCTTT. It codes for CASISPVNTEAFF.

The chain joins TRBV5-4 to TRBJ2-7, with D unresolved. Germline V CDR1 and CDR2: SGHNT, YYREEE (reference sequence). Trimming cost V 4 bases and J 2 bases, with 10 bases left between them. The CDR3 totals 13 residues. The CDR3 DNA is TGTGCCAGCAGCCCGGGCCTCACCTACGAGCAGTACTTC. Translation gives CASSPGLTYEQYF.

The chain couples TRBV9 to TRBJ2-6; 11 bases agree with TRBD2. V lost 7 bases to trimming and J lost 0 bases; unmatched junction nucleotides: 3. The CDR3 runs 16 residues. CDR1 is SGDLS, CDR2 YYNGEE, per germline. CDR3 amino acids: CASRTSGFSGANVLTF. CDR3 bases: TGTGCCAGCCGGACTAGCGGGTTCTCTGGGGCCAACGTCCTGACTTTC.

The chain uses TRBV18 and TRBJ2-1; D is ambiguous. This CDR3 spans 14 amino acids. Germline assignment: CDR1 KGHSH and CDR2 LQKENI. V lost 0 bases and J 6 bases, leaving 9 bases between the germline ends. The DNA for the CDR3 is TGTGCCAGCTCACCACCGGCAGGCTTCAATGAGCAGTTCTTC. Translated: CASSPPAGFNEQFF.

This clone has a single count. J is TRBJ2-5 and V is TRBV7-2, with 12 bases that match TRBD2. The CDR3 extends over 15 amino acids. The trim removed 3 bases at V and 6 bases at J, leaving 5 bases unmatched. Germline V gene sequence: CDR1 SGHTA, CDR2 FQGNSA. The CDR3 protein is CASSFTTSGGKTQYF. For the CDR3, the DNA is TGTGCCAGCAGCTTCACCACTAGCGGGGGGAAGACCCAGTACTTC. Complete variable domain (other parts from reference TRBV7-2 and TRBJ2-5): GAGVSQSPSNKVTEKGKDVELRCDPISGHTALYWYRQSLGQGLEFLIYFQGNSAPDKSGLPSDRFSAERTGGSVSTLTIQRTQQEDSAVYLCASSFTTSGGKTQYFGPGTRLLVL.

The V and J genes are TRBV25-1 and TRBJ2-2; D unresolved. Trimming left V 8 bases short and J 3 bases short, with 13 bases between. Germline CDR1 reads MGHDK; CDR2 reads SYGVNS. This CDR3 region has 14 residues. CDR3 DNA: TGTGCCAGCCTGAGACCGCGGTACACCGGGGAGCTGTTTTTT. It is translated as CASLRPRYTGELFF.

This clone was seen just once. The sample has other DNA sequences that encode this CDR3 too. V usage is TRBV6-6 and J usage is TRBJ2-7; perhaps TRBD1 as D (5 bases). The CDR3 is 13 amino acids. Trimming cost V 2 bases and J 2 bases, with 7 bases left between them. Germline V CDR1 and CDR2: MNHNY, SVGAGI (reference sequence). CDR3 sequence reads: CASSYDRAYEQYF. The CDR3 nucleotides are TGTGCCAGCAGTTACGACAGAGCCTACGAGCAGTACTTC.

The rearrangement links TRBV3-2 to TRBJ2-7. TRBV3-2 is marked as a pseudogene. This CDR3 is built from 8 residues. The CDR3 DNA sequence: TGTGCCAGCAGCAGGGTCGCCTTC. Protein: CASSRVAF.

V usage is TRBV2 and J usage is TRBJ2-7, with 9 nucleotides matching TRBD1. The V gene's germline CDR1 is SNHLY and CDR2 FYNNEI. The J segment lost 2 bases and the V segment lost 5 bases, leaving 4 bases of the junction unmatched. The CDR3 extends over 14 amino acids. The chain's CDR3 is CASSKGQGPYEQYF. CDR3 DNA: TGTGCCAGCAGTAAGGGACAGGGACCCTACGAGCAGTACTTC.

The chain combines TRBV30 with TRBJ1-4; 8 bases are a match to TRBD1. Germline trimming cut 4 bases from V and 7 bases from J; bases unmatched to any gene: 5. The CDR3 contains 13 residues. Germline V gene sequence: CDR1 GTSNPN, CDR2 SVGIG (reference sequence). The CDR3 loop is CAWNAGGGEKLFF. The CDR3 DNA sequence: TGTGCCTGGAACGCAGGGGGCGGTGAAAAACTGTTTTTT.

The chain employs TRBV9 and TRBJ1-1; TRBD1 aligns across 9 bases. The CDR3 has 14 amino acids. Germline CDR1 SGDLS, CDR2 YYNGEE. V shed 5 bases, J shed 0 bases, and the junction held 2 bases outside the gene matches. In DNA form, the CDR3 reads TGTGCCAGCAGGGACAGGGGAATGAACACTGAAGCTTTCTTT. Residues: CASRDRGMNTEAFF.

The chain uses TRBV11-3 and TRBJ2-1; D possibly corresponds to TRBD2 (6 bases). Germline V lookup: CDR1 SGHNT, CDR2 YENEEA. Trimming took off 5 bases at V and 0 bases at J, with 11 bases between the two ends. The CDR3 totals 15 residues. CDR3 loop: CASSPGGASYNEQFF. As DNA, the CDR3 is TGTGCCAGCAGCCCCGGAGGGGCCTCCTACAATGAGCAGTTCTTC.

Turning to this clone: Other DNA sequences within the sample encode an identical CDR3. This chain uses TRBV11-2 with TRBJ2-1, with TRBD2 matching over 13 bases. The germline V gene has CDR1 SGHAT and CDR2 FQNNGV. The CDR3 runs 15 residues. With 5 bases clipped from V and 4 bases from J, the junction kept 2 bases outside the gene matches. CDR3: CASSRGLAGYNEQFF. The CDR3 DNA sequence: TGTGCCAGCAGCCGGGGACTAGCGGGGTACAATGAGCAGTTCTTC.

The table lists this clone with a count of one. The chain combines TRBV28 with TRBJ1-2; D may be TRBD1 (5 bases). Germline assignment: CDR1 MDHEN and CDR2 SYDVKM. Trimming pared 3 bases from V and 1 base from J, leaving 12 bases between. CDR3 size: 15 residues. CDR3 sequence reads: CASSLFRDFNYGYTF. DNA of the CDR3: TGTGCCAGCAGTTTGTTCAGGGACTTTAACTATGGCTACACCTTC.

This clone was seen only once. The rearrangement links TRBV20-1 to TRBJ1-2; D remains ambiguous. CDR3 length: 10 residues. Per the germline V gene, CDR1 is DFQATT and CDR2 is SNEGSKA (reference sequence). V lost 6 bases to trimming and J lost 4 bases, with 6 bases between them. CDR3 DNA sequence: TGCAGTGCAGGGTTCTATGGCTACACCTTC. Residues: CSAGFYGYTF.

This clone was found once. Different DNA sequences within this sample yield the same CDR3. V gene TRBV4-3 combines with J gene TRBJ1-1, with D possibly matching TRBD1 (6 bases). The V end was cut by 0 bases, the J end by 1 base, with 6 bases between. This CDR3 spans 14 amino acids. Germline CDR1 and CDR2: LGHNA and YSLEER. This CDR3 reads CASSQEGGNTEAFF. The CDR3 DNA reads as TGCGCCAGCAGCCAAGAAGGGGGGAACACTGAAGCTTTCTTT.

The chain employs TRBV30 and TRBJ1-1, with D uncertain. Trimming took 3 bases from V and 0 from J, leaving 14 bases between them. CDR3 length equals 15 residues. Looked up from germline, CDR1 is GTSNPN and CDR2 is SVGIG (reference sequence). The CDR3 DNA reads TGTGCCTGGAGGAAGGGCGGATCCTTGAACACTGAAGCTTTCTTT. This codes for CAWRKGGSLNTEAFF.

The rearrangement links TRBV30 to TRBJ2-7; D not certain. The CDR3 totals 11 residues. Germline V gene data show CDR1 as GTSNPN and CDR2 as SVGIG (reference sequence). Trimming took off 7 bases at V and 1 base at J, with 8 bases between the two ends. CDR3 amino acids: CASKRSYEQYF. CDR3 coding DNA: TGTGCCTCGAAACGGTCCTACGAGCAGTACTTC. Combining the CDR3 with reference TRBV30 and TRBJ2-7 gives the whole variable domain SQTIHQWPATLVQPVGSPLSLECTVEGTSNPNLYWYRQAAGRGLQLLFYSVGIGQISSEVPQNLSASRPQDRQFILSSKKLLLSDSGFYLCASKRSYEQYFGPGTRLTVT.

This chain connects TRBV14 to TRBJ1-3; 7 bases match TRBD1. The CDR3 has 15 residues. CDR1 and CDR2 from the germline V gene are SGHDN and FVKESK. J lost 2 bases, V lost 4 bases, and 5 bases had no gene match. The CDR3 loop is CASSRYRGTGNTIYF. The CDR3 bases are TGTGCCAGCAGCCGCTACAGGGGAACTGGAAACACCATATATTTT.

The chain combines TRBV19 with TRBJ2-7; D is uncertain. V was clipped by 5 bases and J by 0 bases, with 17 bases between them. This CDR3 contains 16 residues. CDR1 and CDR2 from the germline V gene are LNHDA and SQIVND (reference sequence). CDR3 nucleotides: TGTGCCAGTAGTGCCATTTGGGAAGCCCTCTCCTACGAGCAGTACTTC. It is translated as CASSAIWEALSYEQYF.

The chain carries TRBV6-5 and TRBJ1-2; the D is unclear. The V gene's germline CDR1 is MNHEY and CDR2 SVGAGI. V lost 2 bases to trimming and J lost 1 base, with 8 bases between them. This CDR3 spans 14 amino acids. Written as DNA, the CDR3 is TGTGCCAGCAGTTACCGGGAGATTAACTATGGCTACACCTTC. It yields the protein CASSYREINYGYTF.

V and J are TRBV7-2 and TRBJ2-2; D is possibly TRBD1 (5 bases). CDR1 and CDR2 (germline): SGHTA, FQGNSA. The CDR3 spans 16 residues. Trimming stripped 1 base from V and 1 base from J, with 10 bases between. As DNA, the CDR3 is TGTGCCAGCAGCTTAGTCGGTCAGGGGAACACCGGGGAGCTGTTTTTT. Translation: CASSLVGQGNTGELFF.

Only one count was recorded for this clone. One junction end disagrees with the germline gene, perhaps due to a read error. The chain couples TRBV7-7 to TRBJ2-5, with D perhaps assigned TRBD1 or TRBD2 (5 bases each). Germline CDR1 is SSHAT and CDR2 is FNYEAQ (reference sequence). CDR3 length: 14 residues. This CDR3 reads CASSSTRGAETQYF. In DNA, the CDR3 is TGTGCTAGCAGTTCAACGAGGGGAGCGGAGACCCAGTACTTC.

On this clone: Other nucleotide sequences from this sample produce the same CDR3. The chain uses TRBV28 and TRBJ2-3; the D gene is possibly TRBD2 (6 bases). This CDR3 spans 14 amino acids. V was shortened by 2 bases and J by 0 bases, with 6 bases between the two germline ends. The germline CDR1 and CDR2 sequences are MDHEN and SYDVKM. CDR3 in amino acids: CASSLAGSTDTQYF. The CDR3 region has the DNA TGTGCCAGCAGTTTAGCGGGGAGCACAGATACGCAGTATTTT.

V gene TRBV18 combines with J gene TRBJ1-1; no clear D. CDR3 length: 14 amino acids. V was clipped by 4 bases and J by 1 base, with 10 bases between them. The germline V gene encodes CDR1 KGHSH and CDR2 LQKENI. As DNA, the CDR3 is TGTGCCAGCTCACTAAAAGGTCAGAACACTGAAGCTTTCTTT. It specifies CASSLKGQNTEAFF.

This chain joins TRBV7-9 and TRBJ1-6; D is unresolved. The CDR3 is 17 residues long. CDR1 SEHNR and CDR2 FQNEAQ come from the germline V gene (reference sequence). V lost 1 base and J 1 base, leaving 11 bases between the germline ends. CDR3 residues: CASSLGAGRSYNSPLHF. CDR3 nucleotides: TGTGCCAGCAGCTTAGGAGCAGGTCGGTCCTATAATTCACCCCTCCACTTT.

Written as DNA, the CDR3 is TGTGCCAGTAAGTCGACAGGACTAGCCAAAAACATTCAGTACTTC. Protein product: CASKSTGLAKNIQYF. This chain connects TRBV6-1 to TRBJ2-4; D perhaps matches TRBD1 (6 bases). The V end was cut by 9 bases, the J end by 0 bases, with 15 bases between. This CDR3 region has 15 residues. The germline V gene has CDR1 MNHNS and CDR2 SASEGT.